Listed below are T cell receptor beta chains from one sample, sequenced in a study of CD8 T cells in ankylosing spondylitis. TCRdb fed the 5' RACE reads into MiXCR, producing one record per CDR3 protein. This table has approximately 220,000 distinct CDR3 sequences, about 10% appearing once. Sequenced: blood, either unsorted or a sorted T cell fraction (not recorded which). These receptors came from a male donor with ankylosing spondylitis or in good health (not recorded which). The CDR3 runs from the conserved cysteine through the conserved F or W. D genes are given only for firm matches. Not every row has a clone size; where given, it reads once, few, many or a size class.

V	D	J	size	DNA	CDR3
TRBV6-1	TRBD1	TRBJ2-2	many	TGTGCCAGCAGGGGACAGCCCGGGGAGCTGTTTTTT	CASRGQPGELFF
TRBV20-1	.	TRBJ1-2	many	TGCAGTGCTAGAGATCCCCCTGGCTACACCTTC	CSARDPPGYTF
TRBV28	.	TRBJ2-5	few	TGTGCCAGCAGCCCCGGACGGCGGGCGGCCCAGTACTTC	CASSPGRRAAQYF
TRBV20-1	TRBD2	TRBJ2-3	few	TGCAGTGCTTACACGGGGGGGAGCACAGATACGCAGTATTTT	CSAYTGGSTDTQYF
TRBV6-6	.	TRBJ1-1	many	TGTGCCAGTAGGAATGCGAACACTGAAGCTTTCTTT	CASRNANTEAFF
TRBV29-1	.	TRBJ2-3	.	TGCAGCGCTACAGGGATTGACACAGATACGCAGTATTTT	CSATGIDTDTQYF
TRBV20-1	TRBD2	TRBJ2-5	.	TGCAGTCTTGGGGGGGAAGAGACCCAGTACTTC	CSLGGEETQYF
TRBV14	TRBD1	TRBJ2-2	many	TGTGCCAGCAGCAAGGGACAGGGAATCACCGGGGAGCTGTTTTTT	CASSKGQGITGELFF
TRBV7-7	.	TRBJ2-7	.	TGTGCTAACAGCCGGTCTGGGGGGAACGAGCAGTACTTC	CANSRSGGNEQYF
TRBV7-7	.	TRBJ2-7	many	TGTGCTAGCAGCTTAGCGATGGGGGACGAGCAGTACTTC	CASSLAMGDEQYF
TRBV3-1	TRBD2	TRBJ2-5	many	TGTGCCAGCAGCCAAACGGGTAGCGGGGGGCAAGAGACCCAGTACTTC	CASSQTGSGGQETQYF
TRBV6-4	.	TRBJ2-2	.	TGTGCCAGCAGTGACTCTGGCAGGCCGAGGGGCACCGGGGAGCTGTTTTTT	CASSDSGRPRGTGELFF
TRBV2	TRBD1	TRBJ2-2	.	TGTGCCAGCAATCCGGGACAGAGGAACACCGGGGAGCTGTTTTTT	CASNPGQRNTGELFF
TRBV11-2	.	TRBJ1-1	many	TGTGCCAGCAGCCCTGGAGCAGCGGGCACTGAAGCTTTCTTT	CASSPGAAGTEAFF
TRBV7-9	.	TRBJ2-6	many	TGTGCCAGCAGCTTACCGGGTTCCTCTGGGGCCAACGTCCTGACTTTC	CASSLPGSSGANVLTF
TRBV5-1	.	TRBJ2-7	many	TGCGCCAGCAGCTTGGATGACGCGTCGGACTACGAGCAGTACTTC	CASSLDDASDYEQYF
TRBV5-1	TRBD1	TRBJ1-1	many	TGCGCCAGCAGCTTAGACAGGGGGCAAGGCACTGAAGCTTTCTTT	CASSLDRGQGTEAFF
TRBV20-1	TRBD2	TRBJ2-1	.	TGCAGTGCTAGATCGAGACTAGCGGGGGGGTTCGATGAGCAGTTCTTC	CSARSRLAGGFDEQFF
TRBV24-1	.	TRBJ2-7	many	TGTGCCACCAGTGATTCAGGCGGCAGGGGCCGATCGGAGCAGTACTTC	CATSDSGGRGRSEQYF
TRBV5-1	.	TRBJ1-1	many	TGCGCCAGCGGGATGACGGGGAAGAACACTGAAGCTTTCTTT	CASGMTGKNTEAFF
TRBV28	TRBD1	TRBJ1-4	.	TGTGCCAGCAGTTACGGGACAGCTAATGAAAAACTGTTTTTT	CASSYGTANEKLFF
TRBV5-1	TRBD2	TRBJ2-7	few	TGCGCCAGCAGCTTGGAGGCGGGGGGGATTCACTCCTACGAGCAGTACTTC	CASSLEAGGIHSYEQYF
TRBV5-1	TRBD1	TRBJ2-1	many	TGCGCCAGCAGCCCCGGGACAGTTTACAATGAGCAGTTCTTC	CASSPGTVYNEQFF
TRBV21-1	.	TRBJ1-2	.	TGTGCCAGCAGCAAAAATTGGAGGGTCTATGGCTACACCTTC	CASSKNWRVYGYTF
TRBV3-1	.	TRBJ1-1	many	TGTGCCAGCAGCCCTTCTGAAGCTTTCTTT	CASSPSEAFF
TRBV12-3/TRBV12-4	.	TRBJ1-1	many	TGTGCCAGCAGTTTAATTTCGGGGGGCGATGAAGCTTTCTTT	CASSLISGGDEAFF
TRBV5-1	.	TRBJ2-2	.	TGCGCCAGCAGCTACGAGAGGAACACCGGGGAGCTGTTTTTT	CASSYERNTGELFF
TRBV5-1	.	TRBJ1-5	few	TGCGCCAGCAGCTTTGAGGGGGTTAGCAATCAGCCCCAGCATTTT	CASSFEGVSNQPQHF
TRBV27	TRBD1	TRBJ1-5	.	TGTGCCAGCAGCCCCACAGGGGGCCGTCAGCCCCAGCATTTT	CASSPTGGRQPQHF
TRBV7-6	.	TRBJ2-3	many	TGTGCCAGCAGCCTACAGGGTTTAAGCACAGATACGCAGTATTTT	CASSLQGLSTDTQYF
TRBV20-1	.	TRBJ1-2	many	TGCAGTGCGAGAGACGCCAGGGTGGGCCTGAACTATGGCTACACCTTC	CSARDARVGLNYGYTF
TRBV11-2	.	TRBJ2-3	many	TGTGCCAGCACAGCCACGGGGCCCACAGATACGCAGTATTTT	CASTATGPTDTQYF
TRBV24-1	TRBD2	TRBJ2-3	many	TGTGCCACCAGTGATACTAGCGGGGGGCTAAGCACAGATACGCAGTATTTT	CATSDTSGGLSTDTQYF
TRBV20-1	.	TRBJ1-1	many	TGCAGTGCTAGAGATTCGGGTCTGGGCACTGAAGCTTTCTTT	CSARDSGLGTEAFF
TRBV12-3/TRBV12-4	TRBD1	TRBJ1-1	many	TGTGCCAGCAGTTTGACTTCAGGGGGATTTGAAGCTTTCTTT	CASSLTSGGFEAFF
TRBV3-1	TRBD1	TRBJ1-2	few	TGTGCCAGCAGCTCGCAAGACAGGGACAACTATGGCTACACCTTC	CASSSQDRDNYGYTF
TRBV7-2	.	TRBJ1-2	few	TGTGCCAGCAGCTTAGCTTCATCCCAGGGACCCTATGGCTACACCTTC	CASSLASSQGPYGYTF
TRBV20-1	.	TRBJ1-3	.	TGCAGTGCTTGGAAGTTGAGAGGAAACACCATATATTTT	CSAWKLRGNTIYF
TRBV24-1	.	TRBJ2-3	many	TGTGCCACCAGGGGGGATGCAAGGACAGATACGCAGTATTTT	CATRGDARTDTQYF
TRBV5-1	.	TRBJ1-1	many	TGCGCCAGCAGCTTAGCGGGTGGTAGCATGAACACTGAAGCTTTCTTT	CASSLAGGSMNTEAFF
TRBV15	TRBD1	TRBJ1-2	many	TGTGCCACCAGCCGGCAGACAGGGCCCTATGGCTACACCTTC	CATSRQTGPYGYTF
TRBV20-1	.	TRBJ2-3	many	TGCAGCGCCCCCGAGGGGGGGACAGATACGCAGTATTTT	CSAPEGGTDTQYF
TRBV29-1	.	TRBJ1-5	many	TGCAGCGTTGACCAAGGGGATGGCAATCAGCCCCAGCATTTT	CSVDQGDGNQPQHF
TRBV27	.	TRBJ2-5	many	TGTGCCAGCAGTCAACAGGGTTCAGGCGAGACCCAGTACTTC	CASSQQGSGETQYF
TRBV20-1	.	TRBJ1-5	.	TGCAGTGCTAGTCCTCGGACAGCTTATAGCAATCAGCCCCAGCATTTT	CSASPRTAYSNQPQHF
TRBV12-3/TRBV12-4	.	TRBJ2-7	many	TGTGCCAGCAGTTTAGGCCCGAACTCCTACGAGCAGTACTTC	CASSLGPNSYEQYF
TRBV9	.	TRBJ2-7	few	TGTGCCAGCAGCGTAACCTCGGACGGACCCTACGAGCAGTACTTC	CASSVTSDGPYEQYF
TRBV15	.	TRBJ1-1	.	TGTGCCACCGGGGCCCTGAGGAACATTCCCGGGGGAGCTTTCTTT	CATGALRNIPGGAFF
TRBV11-3	TRBD1	TRBJ2-1	many	TGTGCCAGCAGCAAAACAGGGGTTGAGCAGTTCTTC	CASSKTGVEQFF
TRBV5-5	TRBD1	TRBJ2-6	few	TGTGCCAGCAGCCCCCGGCAGGGGGTCGTCAACGTCCTGACTTTC	CASSPRQGVVNVLTF
TRBV6-5	.	TRBJ2-5	many	TGTGCCAGCAGTCAGGATCAAACCCAGTACTTC	CASSQDQTQYF
TRBV11-2	TRBD1	TRBJ1-2	many	TGTGCCAGCAGCTTCGACAGGGGAGCTAACTATGGCTACACCTTC	CASSFDRGANYGYTF
TRBV10-3	.	TRBJ2-7	many	TGTGCCATCAGTGAGGAGGTCAGGGTCACCTACGAGCAGTACTTC	CAISEEVRVTYEQYF
TRBV6-5	.	TRBJ2-4	.	TGTGCCAGCAGTTACAGCCTAGCCCTAGCCAAAAACATTCAGTACTTC	CASSYSLALAKNIQYF
TRBV25-1	.	TRBJ2-7	few	TGTGCCAGCAGTGAAGTGGGAAGGAATCCCTACGAGCAGTACTTC	CASSEVGRNPYEQYF